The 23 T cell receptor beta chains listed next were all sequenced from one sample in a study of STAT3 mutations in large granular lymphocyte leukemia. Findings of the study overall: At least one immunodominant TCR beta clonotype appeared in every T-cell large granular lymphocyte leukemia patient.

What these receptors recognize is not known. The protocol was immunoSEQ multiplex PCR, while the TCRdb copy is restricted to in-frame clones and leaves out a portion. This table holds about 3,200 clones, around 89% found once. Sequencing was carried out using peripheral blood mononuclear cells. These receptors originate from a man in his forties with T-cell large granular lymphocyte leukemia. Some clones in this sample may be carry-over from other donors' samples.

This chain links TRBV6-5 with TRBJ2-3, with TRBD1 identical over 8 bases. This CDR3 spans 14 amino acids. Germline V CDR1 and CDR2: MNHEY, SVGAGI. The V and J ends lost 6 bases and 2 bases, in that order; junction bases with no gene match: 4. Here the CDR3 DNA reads TGTGCCAGCAGGAGACAGGGGTCCACAGATACGCAGTATTTT. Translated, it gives CASRRQGSTDTQYF.

The CDR3, as DNA: TGTGCCAGCAGTTACCGTAAAGGCTACGAGCAGTACTTC. Protein sequence: CASSYRKGYEQYF. The chain couples TRBV6-5 to TRBJ2-7; D uncertain. The CDR3 consists of 13 residues. CDR1 is MNHEY and CDR2 is SVGAGI in the germline V gene. The V and J ends lost 2 bases and 3 bases respectively, with 8 bases between them.

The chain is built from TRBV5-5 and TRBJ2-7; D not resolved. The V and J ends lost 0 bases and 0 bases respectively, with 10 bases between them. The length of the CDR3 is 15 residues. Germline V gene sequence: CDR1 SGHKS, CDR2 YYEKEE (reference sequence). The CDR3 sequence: CASSLETPSSYEQYF. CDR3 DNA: TGTGCCAGCAGCTTGGAAACACCGAGCTCCTACGAGCAGTACTTC.

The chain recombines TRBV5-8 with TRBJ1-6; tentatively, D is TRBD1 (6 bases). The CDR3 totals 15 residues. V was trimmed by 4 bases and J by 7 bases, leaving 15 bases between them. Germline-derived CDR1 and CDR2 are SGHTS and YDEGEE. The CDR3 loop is CASSEGDTPNSPLHF. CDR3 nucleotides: TGTGCCAGCAGCGAAGGGGACACACCAAATTCACCCCTCCACTTT. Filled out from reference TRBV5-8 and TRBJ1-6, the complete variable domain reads EAGVTQSPTHLIKTRGQQATLRCSPISGHTSVYWYQQALGLGLQFLLWYDEGEERNRGNFPPRFSGRQFPNYSSELNVNALELEDSALYLCASSEGDTPNSPLHFGNGTRLTVT.

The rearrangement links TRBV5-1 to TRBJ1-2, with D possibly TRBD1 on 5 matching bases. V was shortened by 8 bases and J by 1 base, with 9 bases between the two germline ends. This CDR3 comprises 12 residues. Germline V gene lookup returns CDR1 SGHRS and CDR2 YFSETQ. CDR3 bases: TGCGCCAGTCGGGGGGATAACTATGGCTACACCTTC. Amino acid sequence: CASRGDNYGYTF.

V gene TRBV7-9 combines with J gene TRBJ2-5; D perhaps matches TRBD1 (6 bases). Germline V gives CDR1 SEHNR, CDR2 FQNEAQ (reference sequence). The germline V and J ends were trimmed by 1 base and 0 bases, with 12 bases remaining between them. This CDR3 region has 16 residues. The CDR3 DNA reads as TGTGCCAGCAGCTTAGGGCGGACAGAGAACCAAGAGACCCAGTACTTC. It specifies CASSLGRTENQETQYF.

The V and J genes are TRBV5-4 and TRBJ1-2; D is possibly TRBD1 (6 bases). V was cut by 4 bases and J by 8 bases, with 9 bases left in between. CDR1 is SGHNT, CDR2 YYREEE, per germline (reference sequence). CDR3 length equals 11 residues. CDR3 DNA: TGTGCCAGCAGCCTTGGACAGGGCTACACCTTC. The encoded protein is CASSLGQGYTF.

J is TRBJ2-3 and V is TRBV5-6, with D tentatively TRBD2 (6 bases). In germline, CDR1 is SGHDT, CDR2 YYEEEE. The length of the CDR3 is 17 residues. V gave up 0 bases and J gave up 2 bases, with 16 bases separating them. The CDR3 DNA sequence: TGTGCCAGCAGCTTGGATGGGGGAGGTTACTTCACAGATACGCAGTATTTT. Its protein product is CASSLDGGGYFTDTQYF.

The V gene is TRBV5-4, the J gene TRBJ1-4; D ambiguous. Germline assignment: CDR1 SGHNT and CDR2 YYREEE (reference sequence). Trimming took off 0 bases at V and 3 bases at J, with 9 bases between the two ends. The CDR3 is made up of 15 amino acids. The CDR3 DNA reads TGTGCCAGCAGCTTGGGGGTACAGCCTAATGAAAAACTGTTTTTT. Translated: CASSLGVQPNEKLFF.

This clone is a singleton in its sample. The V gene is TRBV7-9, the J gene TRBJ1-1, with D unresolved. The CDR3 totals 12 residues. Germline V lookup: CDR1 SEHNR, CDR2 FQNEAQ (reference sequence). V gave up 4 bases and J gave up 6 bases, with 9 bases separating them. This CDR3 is CASSSNFAEAFF. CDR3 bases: TGTGCCAGCAGCTCCAACTTCGCTGAAGCTTTCTTT. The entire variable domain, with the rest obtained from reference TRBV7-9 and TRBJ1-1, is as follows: DTGVSQNPRHKITKRGQNVTFRCDPISEHNRLYWYRQTLGQGPEFLTYFQNEAQLEKSRLLSDRFSAERPKGSFSTLEIQRTEQGDSAMYLCASSSNFAEAFFGQGTRLTVV.

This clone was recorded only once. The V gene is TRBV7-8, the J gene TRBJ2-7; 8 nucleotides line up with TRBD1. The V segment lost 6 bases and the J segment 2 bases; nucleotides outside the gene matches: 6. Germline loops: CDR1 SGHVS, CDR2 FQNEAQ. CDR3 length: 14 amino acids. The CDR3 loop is CASSWRTGTYEQYF. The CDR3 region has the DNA TGTGCCAGCAGTTGGAGGACAGGGACCTACGAGCAGTACTTC.

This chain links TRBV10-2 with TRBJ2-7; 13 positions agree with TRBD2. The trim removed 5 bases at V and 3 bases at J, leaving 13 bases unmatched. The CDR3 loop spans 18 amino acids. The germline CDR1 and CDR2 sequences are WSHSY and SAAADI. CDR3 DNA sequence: TGCGCCAGCAGTTTTCCGGGACTAGCGGGGCAAAGGGTCTACGAGCAGTACTTC. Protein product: CASSFPGLAGQRVYEQYF.

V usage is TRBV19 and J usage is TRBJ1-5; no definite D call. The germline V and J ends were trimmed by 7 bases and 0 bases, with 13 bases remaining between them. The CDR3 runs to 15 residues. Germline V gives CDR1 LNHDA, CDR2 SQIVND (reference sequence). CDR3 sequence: CASKSRSGSNQPQHF. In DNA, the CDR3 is TGTGCCAGTAAGTCCCGTTCAGGTAGCAATCAGCCCCAGCATTTT.

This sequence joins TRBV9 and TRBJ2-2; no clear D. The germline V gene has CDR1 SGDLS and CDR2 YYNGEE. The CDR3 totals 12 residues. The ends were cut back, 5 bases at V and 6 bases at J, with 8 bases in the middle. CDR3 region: CASSAVAGELFF. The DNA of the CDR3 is TGTGCCAGCAGTGCGGTTGCCGGGGAGCTGTTTTTT.

CDR3 nucleotides: TGTGCCAGCAGTTACTCGAGCAGGGAATCACCCCTCCACTTT. Translated: CASSYSSRESPLHF. The chain employs TRBV6-5 and TRBJ1-6; maybe TRBD1 (5 bases). The germline CDR1 and CDR2 sequences are MNHEY and SVGAGI. The CDR3 is 14 residues long. Trimming stripped 0 bases from V and 10 bases from J, with 10 bases between.

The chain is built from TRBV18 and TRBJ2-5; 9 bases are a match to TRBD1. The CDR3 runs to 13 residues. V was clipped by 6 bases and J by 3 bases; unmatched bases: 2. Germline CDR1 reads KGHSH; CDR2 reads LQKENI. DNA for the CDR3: TGTGCCAGCTCCAGGGACAGGGAAGAGACCCAGTACTTC. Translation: CASSRDREETQYF. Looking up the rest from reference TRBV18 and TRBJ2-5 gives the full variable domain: NAGVMQNPRHLVRRRGQEARLRCSPMKGHSHVYWYRQLPEEGLKFMVYLQKENIIDESGMPKERFSAEFPKEGPSILRIQQVVRGDSAAYFCASSRDREETQYFGPGTRLLVL.

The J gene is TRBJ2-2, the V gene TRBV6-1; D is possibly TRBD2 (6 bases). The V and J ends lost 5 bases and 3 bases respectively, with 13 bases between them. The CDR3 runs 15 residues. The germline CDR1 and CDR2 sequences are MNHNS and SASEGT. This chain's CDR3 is CASSSAGRYTGELFF. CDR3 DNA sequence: TGTGCCAGCAGTTCTGCGGGGCGTTACACCGGGGAGCTGTTTTTT.

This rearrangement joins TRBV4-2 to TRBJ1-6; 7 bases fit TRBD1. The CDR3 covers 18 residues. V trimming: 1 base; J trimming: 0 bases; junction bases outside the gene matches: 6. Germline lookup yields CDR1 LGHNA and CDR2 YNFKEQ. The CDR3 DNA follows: TGTGCCAGCAGCCAAGGGACAGGCACAAGCTCCTATAATTCACCCCTCCACTTT. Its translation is CASSQGTGTSSYNSPLHF.

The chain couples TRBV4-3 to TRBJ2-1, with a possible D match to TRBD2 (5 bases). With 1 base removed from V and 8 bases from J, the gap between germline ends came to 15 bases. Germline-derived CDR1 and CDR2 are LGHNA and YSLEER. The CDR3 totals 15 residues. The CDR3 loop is CASSQVPSPPYEQFF. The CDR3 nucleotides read TGCGCCAGCAGCCAAGTACCTAGCCCGCCCTATGAGCAGTTCTTC.

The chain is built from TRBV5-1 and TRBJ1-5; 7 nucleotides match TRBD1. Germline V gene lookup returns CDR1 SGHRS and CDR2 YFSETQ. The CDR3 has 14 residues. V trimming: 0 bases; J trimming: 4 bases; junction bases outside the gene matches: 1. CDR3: CASSLAGGNQPQHF. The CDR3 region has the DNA TGCGCCAGCAGCTTGGCAGGGGGGAATCAGCCCCAGCATTTT.

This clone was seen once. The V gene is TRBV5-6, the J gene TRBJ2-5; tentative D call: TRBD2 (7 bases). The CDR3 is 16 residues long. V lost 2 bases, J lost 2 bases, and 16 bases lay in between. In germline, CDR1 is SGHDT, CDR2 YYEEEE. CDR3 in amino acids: CASSFEAGTLQETQYF. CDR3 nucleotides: TGTGCCAGCAGCTTCGAAGCGGGGACACTACAAGAGACCCAGTACTTC.

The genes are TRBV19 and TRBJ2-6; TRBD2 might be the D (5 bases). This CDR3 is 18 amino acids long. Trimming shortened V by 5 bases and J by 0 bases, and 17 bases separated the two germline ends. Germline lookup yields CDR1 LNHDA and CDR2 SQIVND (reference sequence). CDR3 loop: CASSSPSSRGSGANVLTF. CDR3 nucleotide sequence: TGTGCCAGTAGTTCCCCTAGCTCCCGCGGCTCTGGGGCCAACGTCCTGACTTTC. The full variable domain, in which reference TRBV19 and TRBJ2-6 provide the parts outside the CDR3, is DGGITQSPKYLFRKEGQNVTLSCEQNLNHDAMYWYRQDPGQGLRLIYYSQIVNDFQKGDIAEGYSVSREKKESFPLTVTSAQKNPTAFYLCASSSPSSRGSGANVLTFGAGSRLTVL.

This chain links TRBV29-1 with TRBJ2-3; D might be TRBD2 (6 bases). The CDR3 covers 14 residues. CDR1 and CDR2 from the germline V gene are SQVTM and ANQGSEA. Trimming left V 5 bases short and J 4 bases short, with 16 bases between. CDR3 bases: TGCAGCGTTCGGAGGGCTAATACGGCAGATACGCAGTATTTT. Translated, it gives CSVRRANTADTQYF.